This T cell receptor beta chain was recorded in a study of CD8 T cells in Susac syndrome (dated by TCRdb to between 2018 and 2021). As for the study more broadly: Whether CD8+ T cell activation and differentiation in Susac syndrome was antigen driven was tested using repertoire sequencing. The clonality of the CD8+ T cell repertoire was compared across about 12 healthy donors, about 14 Susac syndrome patients and roughly 15 multiple sclerosis patients.

Peripheral blood CD8+ and CD4+ T cells from healthy donors, Susac syndrome patients and multiple sclerosis patients were profiled using high-throughput TCR beta sequencing. The healthy donors served as controls matched for age and sex. Bulk CD8+ and CD4+ T cells were purified magnetically by negative isolation, whereas CD8+ TEMRA cells were enriched by FACS. Blood was drawn into EDTA tubes, processed within 24 hours, and PBMCs were isolated by density gradient centrifugation. PBMCs intended for TCR sequencing were cryopreserved in liquid nitrogen and were subsequently thawed in a 37 degrees C water bath. The sorted or isolated CD4+, CD8+ and CD8+ TEMRA cells had a purity of 90% or higher. RNA was extracted using the RNeasy kit, and roughly 0.5 to 1 microgram was reverse transcribed with random hexamers. The immunoSEQ multiplex PCR assay, which covers 54 Vbeta and 13 Jbeta segments, was used to amplify TCR beta CDR3 regions. To correct PCR amplification bias, a synthetic template baseline was used for both primer optimization and computational correction. The original methods were these. Reads were assigned to V, D and J genes according to IMGT and analyzed in immunoSEQ Analyzer, with only productive sequences retained. Clonality was calculated as one minus the Shannon entropy normalized by log2 of the number of productive unique sequences. Public and private clones were assessed among the 100 most prevalent clones of each patient and control. A clone was defined as Susac-specific if it was absent from the healthy and MS cohorts, from over a thousand published viral clones and from other ImmuneACCESS disease sequences. TCRdb reanalyzed the raw reads on its own, using fastp at Q25 for trimming and MiXCR for clone calling, and kept in-frame beta chains. One record per CDR3 amino acid sequence lists the most common genes and DNA. It is TCRdb's table, rather than the study itself, that gives the V and J calls and clone size. The table for this sample lists 100,000 or so distinct CDR3 sequences; less than 95% of them were counted only once. In total, the top ten clones hold over 0.1% of the sample.

Comments on this clonotype: Its antigen has not been determined. No base-level quality is on record; no much larger clone is a single base apart.

Broader findings and caveats from the paper: The number of individuals in the TCR sequencing and HLA analysis was acknowledged as relatively small.

The specimen was CD8+ T cells from PBMCs. The source of this sequence is a human donor in good health.

The CDR3 here reads CSVRVGAGVSTDTQYF. The DNA sequence follows: TGCAGCGTGCGAGTCGGCGCGGGAGTCTCCACAGATACGCAGTATTTT. The sequence links TRBV29-1 to TRBJ2-3, and 7 junctional nucleotides match TRBD2. The cysteine opens and the phenylalanine closes a CDR3 of 16 amino acids. This entry keeps only the CDR3 DNA: 48 bases, framed from base 1. V ends up 6 bases short and J 2 bases short, with an unmatched junction base count of 14. The germline V gene yields SQVTM for CDR1 and ANQGSEA for CDR2.